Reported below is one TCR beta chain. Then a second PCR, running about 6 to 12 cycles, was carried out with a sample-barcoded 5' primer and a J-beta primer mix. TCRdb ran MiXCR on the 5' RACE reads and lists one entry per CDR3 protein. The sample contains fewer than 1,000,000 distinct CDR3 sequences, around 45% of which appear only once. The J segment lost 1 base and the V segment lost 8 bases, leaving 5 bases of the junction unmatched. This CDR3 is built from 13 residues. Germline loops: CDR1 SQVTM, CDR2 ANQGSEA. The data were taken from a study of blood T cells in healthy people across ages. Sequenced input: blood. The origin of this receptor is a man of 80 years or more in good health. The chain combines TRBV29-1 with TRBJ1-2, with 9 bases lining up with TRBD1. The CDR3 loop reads CSSRDRVNYGYTF. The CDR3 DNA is TGCAGCTCCCGGGACAGGGTTAACTATGGCTACACCTTC.